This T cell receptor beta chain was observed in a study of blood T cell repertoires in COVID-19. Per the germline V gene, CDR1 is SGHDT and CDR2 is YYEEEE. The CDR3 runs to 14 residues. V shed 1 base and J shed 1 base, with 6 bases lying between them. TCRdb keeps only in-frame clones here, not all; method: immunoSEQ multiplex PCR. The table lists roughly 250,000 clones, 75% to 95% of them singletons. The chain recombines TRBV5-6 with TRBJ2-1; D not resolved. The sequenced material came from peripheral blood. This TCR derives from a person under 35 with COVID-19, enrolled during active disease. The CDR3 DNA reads TGTGCCAGCAGCTTGAGTACATCCTACAATGAGCAGTTCTTC. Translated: CASSLSTSYNEQFF.